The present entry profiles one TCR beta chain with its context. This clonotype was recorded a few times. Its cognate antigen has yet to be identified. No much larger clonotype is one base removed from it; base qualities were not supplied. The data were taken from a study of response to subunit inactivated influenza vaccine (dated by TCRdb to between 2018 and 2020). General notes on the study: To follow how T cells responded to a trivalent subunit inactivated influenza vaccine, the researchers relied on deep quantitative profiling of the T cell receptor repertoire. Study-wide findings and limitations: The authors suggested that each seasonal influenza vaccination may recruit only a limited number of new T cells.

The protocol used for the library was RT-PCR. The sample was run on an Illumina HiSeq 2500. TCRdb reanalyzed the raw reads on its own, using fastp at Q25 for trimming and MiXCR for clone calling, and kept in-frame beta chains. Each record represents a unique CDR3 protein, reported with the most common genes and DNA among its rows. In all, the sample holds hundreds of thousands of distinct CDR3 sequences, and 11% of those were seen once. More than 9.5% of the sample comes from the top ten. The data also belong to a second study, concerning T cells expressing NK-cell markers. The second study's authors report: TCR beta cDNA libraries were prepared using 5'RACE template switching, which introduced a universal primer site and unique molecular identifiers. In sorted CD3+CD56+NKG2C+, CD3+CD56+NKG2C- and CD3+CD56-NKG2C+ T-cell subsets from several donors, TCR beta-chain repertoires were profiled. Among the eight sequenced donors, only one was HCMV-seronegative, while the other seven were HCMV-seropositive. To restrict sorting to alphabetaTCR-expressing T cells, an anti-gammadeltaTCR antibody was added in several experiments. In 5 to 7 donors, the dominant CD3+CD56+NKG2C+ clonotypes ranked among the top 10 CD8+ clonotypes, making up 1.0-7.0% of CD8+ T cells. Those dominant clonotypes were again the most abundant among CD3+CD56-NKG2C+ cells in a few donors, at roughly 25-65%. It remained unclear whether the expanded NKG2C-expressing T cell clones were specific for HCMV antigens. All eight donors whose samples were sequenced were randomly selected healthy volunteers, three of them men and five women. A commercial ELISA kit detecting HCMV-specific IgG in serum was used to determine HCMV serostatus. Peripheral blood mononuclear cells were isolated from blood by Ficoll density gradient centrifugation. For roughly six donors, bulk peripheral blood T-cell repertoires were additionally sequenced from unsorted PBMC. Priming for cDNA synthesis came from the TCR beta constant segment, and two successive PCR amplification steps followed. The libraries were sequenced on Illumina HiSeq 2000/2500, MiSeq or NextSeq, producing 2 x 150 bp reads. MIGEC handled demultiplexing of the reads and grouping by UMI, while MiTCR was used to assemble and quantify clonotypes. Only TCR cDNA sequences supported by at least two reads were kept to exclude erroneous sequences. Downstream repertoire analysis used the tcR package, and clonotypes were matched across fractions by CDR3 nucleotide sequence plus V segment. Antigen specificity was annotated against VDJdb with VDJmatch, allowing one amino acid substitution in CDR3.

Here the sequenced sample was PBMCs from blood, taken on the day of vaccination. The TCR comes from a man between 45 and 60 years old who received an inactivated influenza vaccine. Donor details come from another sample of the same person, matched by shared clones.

Here the CDR3 is given as CATSAEGGTDTQYF. The nucleotide sequence is TGTGCCACCAGCGCCGAGGGGGGAACAGATACGCAGTATTTT. The chain employs TRBV24-1 and TRBJ2-3; the D gene is possibly TRBD1 or TRBD2, with 6 bases matching each. Trimming takes 7 bases from V and 3 bases from J, and the germline ends sit 13 bases apart. CDR1 and CDR2, looked up from the germline V gene, are KGHDR and SFDVKD. Spanning cysteine to phenylalanine, the CDR3 consists of 14 amino acids. Kept here is only the CDR3 DNA, which spans 42 bases and is read in frame from base 1.